This T cell receptor beta chain was recorded in a study of blood T cell repertoires in COVID-19. Produced via immunoSEQ multiplex PCR; TCRdb's table is partial and in-frame only. The sample has about 200,000 clones, 70% to 90% seen once. Trimming pared 1 base from V and 1 base from J, leaving 7 bases between. The length of the CDR3 is 14 residues. The germline gives CDR1 SGHVS, CDR2 FQNEAQ. Sequenced material: peripheral blood. The sequence was collected from a woman between 65 and 79 years old with COVID-19, enrolled during active disease. V usage is TRBV7-8 and J usage is TRBJ1-1; D gene uncertain. CDR3 sequence: CASSLGNGNTEAFF. The CDR3 DNA reads as TGTGCCAGCAGCTTAGGAAACGGGAACACTGAAGCTTTCTTT.